Sequencing of this T cell receptor beta chain was carried out in a study of T cell responses to AZD1222 COVID-19 vaccine. The CDR3 runs to 15 residues. The V and J ends lost 1 base and 0 bases respectively, with 9 bases between them. In germline, CDR1 is LGHDT, CDR2 YNNKEL (reference sequence). Produced via immunoSEQ multiplex PCR; TCRdb's table is partial and in-frame only. The data show approximately 130,000 clones, 70% to 90% seen once. Study conclusions and caveats: Spike-specific TCR breadth and depth both grew after two AZD1222 doses. Donors were largely white British and mainly female; clonal diversity was possibly underestimated.

About this clone: Its target is not known.

This TCR came from an adult who received the AZD1222 COVID-19 vaccine. Material: peripheral blood, obtained 28 days after the second AZD1222 dose. V gene TRBV3-1 (or the pseudogene TRBV3-2) combines with J gene TRBJ1-1; no firm D call. The CDR3 DNA is TGTGCCAGCAGCCAAGGCCGAGCACTGAACACTGAAGCTTTCTTT. Translated: CASSQGRALNTEAFF.